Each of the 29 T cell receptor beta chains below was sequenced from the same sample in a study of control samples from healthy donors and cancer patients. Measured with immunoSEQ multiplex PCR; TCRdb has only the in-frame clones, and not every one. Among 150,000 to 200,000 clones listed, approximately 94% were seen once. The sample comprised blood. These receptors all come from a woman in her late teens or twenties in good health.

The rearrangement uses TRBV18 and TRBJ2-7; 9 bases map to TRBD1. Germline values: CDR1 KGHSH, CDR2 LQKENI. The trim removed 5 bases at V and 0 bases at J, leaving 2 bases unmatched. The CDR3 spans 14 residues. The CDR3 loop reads CASSIQGASYEQYF. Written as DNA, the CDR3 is TGTGCCAGCTCAATACAGGGGGCCTCCTACGAGCAGTACTTC. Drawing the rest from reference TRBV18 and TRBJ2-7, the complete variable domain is NAGVMQNPRHLVRRRGQEARLRCSPMKGHSHVYWYRQLPEEGLKFMVYLQKENIIDESGMPKERFSAEFPKEGPSILRIQQVVRGDSAAYFCASSIQGASYEQYFGPGTRLTVT.

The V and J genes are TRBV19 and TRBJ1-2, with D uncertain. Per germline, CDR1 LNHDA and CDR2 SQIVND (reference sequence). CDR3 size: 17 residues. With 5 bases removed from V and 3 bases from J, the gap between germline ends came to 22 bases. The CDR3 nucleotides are TGTGCCAGTAGTGACTGGACCAACCTCGTCGTAGACTATGGCTACACCTTC. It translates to CASSDWTNLVVDYGYTF.

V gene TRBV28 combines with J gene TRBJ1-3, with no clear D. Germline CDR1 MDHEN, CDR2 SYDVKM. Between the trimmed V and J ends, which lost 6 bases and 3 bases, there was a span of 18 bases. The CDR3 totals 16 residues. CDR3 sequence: CASSPPSGYSGNTIYF. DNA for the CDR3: TGTGCCAGCAGCCCTCCGTCGGGGTACAGTGGAAACACCATATATTTT.

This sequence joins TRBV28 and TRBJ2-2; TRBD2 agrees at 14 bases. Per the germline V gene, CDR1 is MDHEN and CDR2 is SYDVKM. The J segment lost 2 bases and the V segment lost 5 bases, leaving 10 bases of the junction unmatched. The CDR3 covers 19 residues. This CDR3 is CASSPRLAGGSANTGELFF. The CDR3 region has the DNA TGTGCCAGCAGTCCTCGACTAGCGGGGGGGTCTGCAAACACCGGGGAGCTGTTTTTT.

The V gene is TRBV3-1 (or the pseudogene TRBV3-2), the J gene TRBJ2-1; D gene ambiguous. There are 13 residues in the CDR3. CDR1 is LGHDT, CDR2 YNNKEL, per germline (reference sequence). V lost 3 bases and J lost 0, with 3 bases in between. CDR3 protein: CASSQSSYNEQFF. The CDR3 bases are TGTGCCAGCAGCCAGAGCTCCTACAATGAGCAGTTCTTC.

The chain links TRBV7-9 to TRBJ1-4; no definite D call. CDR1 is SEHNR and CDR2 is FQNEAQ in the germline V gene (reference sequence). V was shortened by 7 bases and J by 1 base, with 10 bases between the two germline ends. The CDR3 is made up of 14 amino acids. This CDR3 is CASTASGTNEKLFF. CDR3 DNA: TGTGCCAGCACCGCGAGCGGAACTAATGAAAAACTGTTTTTT.

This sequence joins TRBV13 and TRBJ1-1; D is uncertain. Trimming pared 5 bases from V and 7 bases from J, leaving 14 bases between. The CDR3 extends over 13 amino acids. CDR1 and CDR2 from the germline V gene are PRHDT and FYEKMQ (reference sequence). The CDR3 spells CASSLPIGGEAFF. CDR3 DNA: TGTGCCAGCAGCCTCCCAATAGGCGGTGAAGCTTTCTTT.

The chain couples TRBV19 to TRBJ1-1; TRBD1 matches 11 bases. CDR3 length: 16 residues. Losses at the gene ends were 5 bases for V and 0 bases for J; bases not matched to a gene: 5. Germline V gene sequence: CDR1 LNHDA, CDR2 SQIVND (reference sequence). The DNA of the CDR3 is TGTGCCAGTAGTTCCGGACAGGGGGCCATGAACACTGAAGCTTTCTTT. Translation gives CASSSGQGAMNTEAFF.

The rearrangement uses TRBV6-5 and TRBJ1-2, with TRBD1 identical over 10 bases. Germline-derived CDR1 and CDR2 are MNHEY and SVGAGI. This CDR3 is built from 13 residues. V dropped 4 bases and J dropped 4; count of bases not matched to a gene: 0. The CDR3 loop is CASSWTGGYGYTF. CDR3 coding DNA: TGTGCCAGCAGTTGGACAGGGGGCTATGGCTACACCTTC.

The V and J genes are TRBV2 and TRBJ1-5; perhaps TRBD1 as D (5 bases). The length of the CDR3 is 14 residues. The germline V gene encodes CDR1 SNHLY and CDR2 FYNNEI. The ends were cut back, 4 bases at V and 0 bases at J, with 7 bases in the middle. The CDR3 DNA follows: TGTGCCAGCAGTGGGGGGGATAGCAATCAGCCCCAGCATTTT. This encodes CASSGGDSNQPQHF.

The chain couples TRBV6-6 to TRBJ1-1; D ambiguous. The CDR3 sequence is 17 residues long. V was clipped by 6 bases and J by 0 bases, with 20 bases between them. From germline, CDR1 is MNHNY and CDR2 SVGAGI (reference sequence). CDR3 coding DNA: TGTGCCAGCAGACGACGGGGAGACACCGCTATGAACACTGAAGCTTTCTTT. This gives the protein CASRRRGDTAMNTEAFF.

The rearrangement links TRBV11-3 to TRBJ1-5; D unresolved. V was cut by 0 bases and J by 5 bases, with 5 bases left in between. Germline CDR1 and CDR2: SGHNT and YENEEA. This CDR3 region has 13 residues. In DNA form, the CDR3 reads TGTGCCAGCAGCTTAGAAGGAGATCAGCCCCAGCATTTT. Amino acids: CASSLEGDQPQHF.

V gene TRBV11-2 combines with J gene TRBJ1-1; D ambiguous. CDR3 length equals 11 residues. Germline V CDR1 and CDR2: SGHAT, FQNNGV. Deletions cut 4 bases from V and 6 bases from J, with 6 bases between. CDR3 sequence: CASSWGSEAFF. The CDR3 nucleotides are TGTGCCAGCAGCTGGGGTTCTGAAGCTTTCTTT.

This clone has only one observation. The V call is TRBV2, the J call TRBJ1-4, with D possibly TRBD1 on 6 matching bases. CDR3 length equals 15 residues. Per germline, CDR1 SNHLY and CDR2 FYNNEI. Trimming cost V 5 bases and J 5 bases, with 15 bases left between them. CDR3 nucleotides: TGTGCCAGCAGTTCAGGGGCTACAGGGAATGAAAAACTGTTTTTT. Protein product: CASSSGATGNEKLFF. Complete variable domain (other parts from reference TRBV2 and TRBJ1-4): EPEVTQTPSHQVTQMGQEVILRCVPISNHLYFYWYRQILGQKVEFLVSFYNNEISEKSEIFDDQFSVERPDGSNFTLKIRSTKLEDSAMYFCASSSGATGNEKLFFGSGTQLSVL.

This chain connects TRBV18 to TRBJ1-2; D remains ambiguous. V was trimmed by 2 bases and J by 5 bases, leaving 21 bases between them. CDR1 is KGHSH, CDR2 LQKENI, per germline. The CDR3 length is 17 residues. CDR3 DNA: TGTGCCAGCTCACCAACTCCGTCGGACCCCTCGGGGTATGGCTACACCTTC. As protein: CASSPTPSDPSGYGYTF.

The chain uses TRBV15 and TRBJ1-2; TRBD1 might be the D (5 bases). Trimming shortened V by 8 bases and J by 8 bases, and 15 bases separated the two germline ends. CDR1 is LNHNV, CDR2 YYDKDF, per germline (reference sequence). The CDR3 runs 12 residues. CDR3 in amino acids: CATQTGTRGYTF. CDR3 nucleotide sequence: TGTGCCACCCAAACCGGGACGCGCGGCTACACCTTC.

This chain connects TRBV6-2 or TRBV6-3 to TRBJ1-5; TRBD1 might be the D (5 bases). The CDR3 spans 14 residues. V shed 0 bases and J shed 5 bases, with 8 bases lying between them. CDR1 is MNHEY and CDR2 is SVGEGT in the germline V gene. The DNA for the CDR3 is TGTGCCAGCAGTTACTCGGGGGTAGATCAGCCCCAGCATTTT. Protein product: CASSYSGVDQPQHF.

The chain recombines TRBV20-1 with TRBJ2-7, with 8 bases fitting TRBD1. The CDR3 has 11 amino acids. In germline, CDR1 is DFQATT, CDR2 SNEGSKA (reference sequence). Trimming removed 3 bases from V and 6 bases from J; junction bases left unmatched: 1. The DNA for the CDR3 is TGCAGTGCTAGGGACAGGGCCGAGCAGTACTTC. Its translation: CSARDRAEQYF.

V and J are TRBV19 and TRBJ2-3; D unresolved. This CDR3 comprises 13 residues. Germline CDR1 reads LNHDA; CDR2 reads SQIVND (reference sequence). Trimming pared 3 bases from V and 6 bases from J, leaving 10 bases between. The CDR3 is CASSIRLGDTQYF. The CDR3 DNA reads TGTGCCAGTAGTATCCGACTTGGGGATACGCAGTATTTT.

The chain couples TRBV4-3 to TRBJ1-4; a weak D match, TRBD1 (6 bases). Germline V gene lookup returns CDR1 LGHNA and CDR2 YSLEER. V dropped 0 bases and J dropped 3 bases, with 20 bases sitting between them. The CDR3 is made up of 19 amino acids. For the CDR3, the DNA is TGCGCCAGCAGCCAAGAGGTCAGGGGTCAGGTGGGATCTAATGAAAAACTGTTTTTT. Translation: CASSQEVRGQVGSNEKLFF.

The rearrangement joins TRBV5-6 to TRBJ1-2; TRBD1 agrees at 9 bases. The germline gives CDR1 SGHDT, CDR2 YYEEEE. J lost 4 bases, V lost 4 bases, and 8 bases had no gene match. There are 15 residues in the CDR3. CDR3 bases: TGTGCCAGCAGCCCGGATACAGGGGGCGGCTATGGCTACACCTTC. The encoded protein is CASSPDTGGGYGYTF.

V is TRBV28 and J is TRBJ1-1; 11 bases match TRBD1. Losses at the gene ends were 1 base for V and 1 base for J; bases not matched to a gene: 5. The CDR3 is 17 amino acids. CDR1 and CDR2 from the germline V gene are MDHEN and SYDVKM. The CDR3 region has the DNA TGTGCCAGCAGTTTATTCTGGACAGGGGGCGAGAACACTGAAGCTTTCTTT. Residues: CASSLFWTGGENTEAFF.

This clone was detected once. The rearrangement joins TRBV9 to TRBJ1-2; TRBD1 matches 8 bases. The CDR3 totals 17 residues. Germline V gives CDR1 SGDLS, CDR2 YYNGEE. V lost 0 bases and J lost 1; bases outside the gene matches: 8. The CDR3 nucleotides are TGTGCCAGCAGCGTAGACGCCGGGACAGGAGATAACTATGGCTACACCTTC. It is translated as CASSVDAGTGDNYGYTF.

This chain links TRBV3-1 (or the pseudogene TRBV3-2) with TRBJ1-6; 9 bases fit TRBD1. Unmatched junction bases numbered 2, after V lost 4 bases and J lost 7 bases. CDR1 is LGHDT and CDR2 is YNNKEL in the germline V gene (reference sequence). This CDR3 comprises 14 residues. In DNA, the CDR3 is TGTGCCAGCAGCCCGACAGGGGGAAATTCACCCCTCCACTTT. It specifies CASSPTGGNSPLHF.

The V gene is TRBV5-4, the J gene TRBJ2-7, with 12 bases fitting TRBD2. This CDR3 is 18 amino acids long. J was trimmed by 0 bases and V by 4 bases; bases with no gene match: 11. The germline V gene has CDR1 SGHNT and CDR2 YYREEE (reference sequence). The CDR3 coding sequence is TGTGCCAGCAGCCAGTTGGGACTAGCGGGCTCCAGCTCCTACGAGCAGTACTTC. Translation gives CASSQLGLAGSSSYEQYF.

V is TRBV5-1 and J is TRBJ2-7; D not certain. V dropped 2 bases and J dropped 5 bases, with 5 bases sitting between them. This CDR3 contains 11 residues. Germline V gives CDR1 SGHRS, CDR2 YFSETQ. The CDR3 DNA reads TGCGCCAGCAGCTTCCAGGACGAGCAGTACTTC. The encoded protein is CASSFQDEQYF.

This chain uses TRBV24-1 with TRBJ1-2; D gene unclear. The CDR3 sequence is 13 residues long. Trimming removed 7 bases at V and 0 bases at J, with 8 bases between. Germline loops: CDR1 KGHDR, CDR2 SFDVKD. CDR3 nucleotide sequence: TGTGCCACCAGGGACGATACTAACTATGGCTACACCTTC. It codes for CATRDDTNYGYTF.

The CDR3 sequence is CASSRQGGGETFF. CDR3 DNA: TGTGCCAGCTCTCGACAGGGAGGGGGAGAAACTTTCTTT. This chain connects TRBV18 to TRBJ1-1; the match to TRBD1 covers 7 bases. Per the germline V gene, CDR1 is KGHSH and CDR2 is LQKENI. Trimming took 6 bases from V and 12 from J; bases not matched to a gene: 13. This CDR3 spans 13 amino acids. The full variable domain, completed using reference TRBV18 and TRBJ1-1, is NAGVMQNPRHLVRRRGQEARLRCSPMKGHSHVYWYRQLPEEGLKFMVYLQKENIIDESGMPKERFSAEFPKEGPSILRIQQVVRGDSAAYFCASSRQGGGETFFGQGTRLTVV.

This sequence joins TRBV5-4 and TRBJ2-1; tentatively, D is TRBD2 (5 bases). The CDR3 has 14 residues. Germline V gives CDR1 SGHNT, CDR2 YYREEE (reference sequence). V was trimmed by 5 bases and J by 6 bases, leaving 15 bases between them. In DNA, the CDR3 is TGTGCCAGCAGAAGGGCCTGGGGAGCCAATGAGCAGTTCTTC. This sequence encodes CASRRAWGANEQFF.